The sequence of this T cell receptor delta chain was determined in a study of Vδ1+ human thymocytes (dated by TCRdb to the late 2010s). As for the study more broadly: As a data resource, the study described the mRNA-level TRG and TRD CDR3 repertoires found in highly purified Vdelta1+ thymocytes taken from young children. Validation of the multiplex-based CDR3 amplicon strategy against 5'RACE-based CDR3 amplicon generation methods had been performed previously. Paper-wide results and their limitations: No clustering by age or sex was observed, so analyses did not stratify donors by these variables. Numerous TRG clonotypes were shared among donors (up to roughly 6.9x10^3), while TRD repertoires were essentially private (a maximum of 116 shared). Because unexpected Vdelta2 sequences could lead to misinterpretation of bulk repertoire data, the authors recommended using highly purified populations and validating at the single-cell level. Thymic TRG and TRD repertoires appeared highly polyclonal with Gaussian CDR3 length distributions, unlike oligoclonal peripheral blood repertoires. Even though sort purity was high, roughly 21% of thymic TRD sequences were Vdelta2 (and few were Vdelta3), which was not the case for the peripheral blood Vdelta1+ controls.

Thymic samples were depleted of alphabeta T cells, then CD3+ TCRVdelta1+ TCRVdelta2- thymocytes were FACS-sorted. A purity of roughly 96% to 99.6% was achieved for sorted Vdelta1+ thymocytes. Thymic specimens came from roughly eight paediatric patients undergoing corrective cardiac surgery, aged from roughly 5 days to 16 months. The thymic tissue was dispersed, and mononuclear cells were isolated using a Histopaque-1077 density gradient. The staining antibodies were anti-TCRVdelta1 clone TS8.2, anti-TCRVdelta2 clone B6, anti-CD3 clone HIT3a and anti-TCRalphabeta clone IP26. Turning to this clone: No cognate antigen has been identified for it. Nothing much larger sits one base from this clone, and base qualities are not available.

The CDR3 runs 20 amino acids, cysteine and phenylalanine included. Only the CDR3 DNA stays, 60 bases, in frame from base 1. CDR1 TSWWSYY and CDR2 QGS are derived from the germline V gene. V lost 1 base and J lost 2 bases, and the count of bases not matched to a germline gene is 18. RNA extraction was carried out with the RNeasy mini kit, and reverse transcription was then done using Superscript III. CDR3 amplicons were produced by multiplex PCR using pooled V-gene forward primers and a constant-region reverse primer with Illumina adaptor overhangs. Amplicons were gel-purified, then indexed with Nextera index primers over approximately 8 extra PCR cycles and purified with AMPure XP beads. Libraries were sequenced on an Illumina MiSeq with paired-end 250 bp reads, dual indexing and about 22% PhiX spike-in. The source study handled its data this way. FastQC was used to check read quality, and ea-utils fastq-join was used to merge TRG read pairs. Sequences were annotated with IMGT/HighV-QUEST, keeping only productive sequences with unambiguous V-gene assignment; clonotypes were defined by identical CDR3 sequence. For downstream analysis, the tools were VDJtools 1.1.1, tcR 2.2.3, Treemap and vegan Shannon diversity in R 3.4.4. TCRdb reran clone calling on the public reads with CATT; rows sharing one DNA sequence were then combined. TCRdb assigned the V and J calls; the authors' analysis was not used. Counted in this sample were about 75,000 delta-chain clones; around 35% of them appeared once. Clones ranked in the top ten supply roughly 0.26% of the sample.

Sequenced: Vdelta1+ gamma-delta thymocytes from the thymus. This specimen's cell subset or site label, interpreted: FACS-sorted CD3+ TCRalphabeta- TCRVdelta1+ TCRVdelta2- thymocytes. The TCR originated in a boy younger than two who had congenital heart surgery. In this chain, TRDV1 is recombined with TRDJ1; TRDD3 lines up with 8 middle nucleotides. The sequenced DNA is TGTGCTCTTGGGGAACATGTCCCGGGGATACATCCCCAACAGACCGATAAACTCATCTTT. This translates into CALGEHVPGIHPQQTDKLIF.